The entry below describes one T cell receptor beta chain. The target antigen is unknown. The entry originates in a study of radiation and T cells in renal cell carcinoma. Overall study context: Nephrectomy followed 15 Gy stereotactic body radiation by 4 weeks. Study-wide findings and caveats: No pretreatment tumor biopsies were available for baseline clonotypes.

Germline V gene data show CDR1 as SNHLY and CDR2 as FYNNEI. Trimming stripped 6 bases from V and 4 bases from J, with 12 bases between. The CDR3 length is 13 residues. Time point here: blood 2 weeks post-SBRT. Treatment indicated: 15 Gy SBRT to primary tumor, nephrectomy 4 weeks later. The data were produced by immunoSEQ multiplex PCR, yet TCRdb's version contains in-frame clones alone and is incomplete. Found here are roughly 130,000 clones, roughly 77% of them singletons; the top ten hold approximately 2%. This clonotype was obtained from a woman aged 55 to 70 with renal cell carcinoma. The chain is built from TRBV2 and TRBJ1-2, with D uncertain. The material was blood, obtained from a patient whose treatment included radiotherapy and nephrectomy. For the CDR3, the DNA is TGTGCCAGCAGCGGAGACGGTTTCTATGGCTACACCTTC. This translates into CASSGDGFYGYTF.